What follows is one T cell receptor beta chain and its context. This clonotype has just one count. Its antigen is currently not known. No much larger clone exists at a distance of one base, and base qualities are not known. Single-read evidence is weak. This record belongs to a study of CD8 T cells in Susac syndrome (dated by TCRdb to the late 2010s). About the study as a whole: Repertoire sequencing was used to test whether CD8+ T cell activation and differentiation in Susac syndrome was antigen driven. The clonality of the CD8+ T cell repertoire was compared across 11 to 12 healthy donors, around 14 Susac syndrome patients and 15 multiple sclerosis patients. Paper-wide results and their limitations: The number of individuals in the TCR sequencing and HLA analysis was recognized as being relatively small.

The CDR3 covers 17 residues, taking in both the cysteine and the phenylalanine. The CDR3 DNA has 51 bases and is translated from base 1. V is clipped by 4 bases and J by 6 bases, and the sequence between their germline boundaries is 21 bases long. The germline V gene supplies CDR1 MNHEY and CDR2 SVGAGI. RNA was extracted using the RNeasy kit, and about 0.5 to 1 ug of the RNA was reverse transcribed with random hexamers. The immunoSEQ multiplex PCR assay, which covers 54 Vbeta and 13 Jbeta segments, was used to amplify TCR beta CDR3 regions. To correct PCR amplification bias, a synthetic template baseline was used for both primer optimization and computational correction. On the authors' methods: Only productive sequences were kept, with reads annotated to V, D and J genes according to IMGT and analyzed in immunoSEQ Analyzer. Clonality was calculated as one minus the Shannon entropy normalized by log2 of the number of productive unique sequences. For each patient and control, public and private clones were evaluated among the 100 most prevalent clones. Clones were defined as Susac-specific when absent from the healthy and MS cohorts, from some 1,100 published viral clones and from other ImmuneACCESS disease sequences. TCRdb reanalyzed the raw reads on its own, using fastp at Q25 for trimming and MiXCR for clone calling, and kept in-frame beta chains. Identical CDR3 protein sequences are pooled into one entry, listed with their most common genes and DNA. The authors' filters were not applied to this entry. The sample table contains roughly 150,000 distinct CDR3 sequences; only one count was recorded for approximately 93% of them. The top ten constitute 0.21% of the sample.

Peripheral blood CD8+ and CD4+ T cells from healthy donors, Susac syndrome patients and multiple sclerosis patients were profiled using high-throughput TCR beta sequencing. Treatment-naive patients with stable or active relapsing-remitting disease fulfilling revised McDonald criteria were used as multiple sclerosis controls. Bulk CD8+ and CD4+ T cells were purified by magnetic negative isolation, while CD8+ TEMRA cells were enriched using FACS. Blood was collected in EDTA tubes and processed within 24 hours, with PBMCs isolated through density gradient centrifugation. PBMCs destined for TCR sequencing were cryopreserved in liquid nitrogen and later thawed in a 37 °C water bath. The sorted or isolated CD4+, CD8+ and CD8+ TEMRA cells had a purity of 90% or higher.

Sequences were obtained from CD8+ T cells from PBMCs. The TCR originated in a human donor with multiple sclerosis. This sequence uses TRBV6-5 and TRBJ2-2; the D gene identity is not certain. The CDR3 loop reads CASSSPPRHGRAGELFF. The DNA sequence reads TGTGCCAGCAGTTCACCCCCGCGGCACGGACGGGCCGGGGAGCTGTTTTTT.